This T cell receptor beta chain was observed in a study of identical twins. TCRdb passed the 5' RACE reads through MiXCR, listing each CDR3 protein once. The repertoire holds approximately 1.8 million distinct CDR3 sequences, with less than 35% as singletons. Per germline, CDR1 MGHRA and CDR2 YSYEKL. This CDR3 has 21 residues. Trimming took off 2 bases at V and 0 bases at J, with 26 bases between the two ends. There are a few counts of this clonotype. The receptor was isolated from a newborn girl in good health. Sequencing input: cord blood. This chain joins TRBV4-1 and TRBJ2-4; TRBD1 is a possible D gene (5 bases). The CDR3 DNA reads as TGCGCCAGCAGCCAATACCAAAGACAGACTCATTTACTACTAGCCAAAAACATTCAGTACTTC. Its translation is CASSQYQRQTHLLLAKNIQYF.